These T cell receptor beta chains were read from a single sample in a study of blood T cell repertoires in COVID-19. Measured with immunoSEQ multiplex PCR; TCRdb has only the in-frame clones, and not every one. Found here are around 250,000 clones, roughly four fifths of them singletons; the top ten hold 3.4%. The sample comprised peripheral blood. Receptors originate from a young woman with acute or convalescent COVID-19. Each CDR3 is given without its conserved first and last residue. Fields, in order: CDR3 length, J gene, V gene, CDR3 protein.

>13|TRBJ2-1|TRBV19
ASSIWGRGDNEQF
>11|TRBJ1-1|TRBV9
ASSKGVNTEAF
>13|TRBJ2-1|TRBV6-2/TRBV6-3
ASSSGLAGGNEQF
>11|TRBJ1-2|TRBV11-2
ASSSLQPRSYT
>15|TRBJ2-2|TRBV2
ASSVHTTRGGTGELF
>16|TRBJ2-1|TRBV9
ASSVGFRGRLVTNEQF
>14|TRBJ2-3|TRBV5-1
ASSENFRGLGDTQY
>13|TRBJ2-5|TRBV10-3
AISEWTSGGETQY
>11|TRBJ1-2|TRBV6-5
ASSQRGNYGYT
>13|TRBJ1-4|TRBV21-1
ASSTLAATNEKLF
>14|TRBJ1-3|TRBV25-1
ASSAMGLSSGNTIY
>13|TRBJ1-4|TRBV11-2
ASRNAFNANEKLF
>14|TRBJ1-2|TRBV13
ATARDRDMVTVGYT
>18|TRBJ2-1|TRBV3-1/TRBV3-2
ASSQAVGGLGVTRDNEQF
>14|TRBJ1-1|TRBV29-1
SVRGTAGTGSSVAF
>13|TRBJ1-4|TRBV7-6
ASSLGGGANEKLF
>15|TRBJ2-1|TRBV4-1
ASSQERASGRYNEQF
>14|TRBJ2-3|TRBV5-1
ASSYTGGLMADTQY
>13|TRBJ1-2|TRBV27
ASSPRQGLDYGYT
>11|TRBJ1-2|TRBV10-1
ASSGDRGLGYT
>15|TRBJ2-7|TRBV4-1
ASSQVASGSESYEQY
>12|TRBJ1-3|TRBV6-2/TRBV6-3
ASSYGSSGNTIY
>12|TRBJ2-7|TRBV27
ASSLLGQGYEQY
>11|TRBJ2-5|TRBV29-1
SVIGQYQETQY
>13|TRBJ2-1|TRBV6-5
ASSQDRGAYNEQF
>13|TRBJ2-7|TRBV6-5
ASGWEGGPTYEQY
>11|TRBJ2-7|TRBV19
ASSSQRFYEQY
>12|TRBJ2-7|TRBV6-1
ASSDTGLIYEQY
>13|TRBJ1-3|TRBV6-5
ASSYSIGVGNTIY
>15|TRBJ2-7|TRBV7-9
ASSLRDSPAASYEQY
>13|TRBJ2-7|TRBV2
ASSEKLAGTYEQY
>14|TRBJ2-5|TRBV30
AWRKGTSGRQETQY
>12|TRBJ2-1|TRBV28
ASSPGQSYNEQF
>17|TRBJ2-1|TRBV19
ASSPPTGGSLSSYNEQF
>15|TRBJ2-5|TRBV3-1/TRBV3-2
ASSQRSSGRAVETQY
>16|TRBJ2-3|TRBV19
ASSITTKTGSGRDTQY
>19|TRBJ2-5|TRBV3-1/TRBV3-2
ASSQDLPVPSSGSSRETQY
>13|TRBJ2-1|TRBV6-4
ASSDGDGLAGALV
>10|TRBJ2-1|TRBV9
ASSEGTGEQF
>13|TRBJ1-2|TRBV5-5
ASSLVPGDLYGYT
>14|TRBJ2-1|TRBV7-9
ASTTRLAGGLNEQF